This is a list of T cell receptor beta chains from one sample in a study of T cell responses to AZD1222 COVID-19 vaccine. TCRdb's table, derived via immunoSEQ multiplex PCR, lists solely in-frame clones and lacks some. This sample carries 83,000 or so clones, more than 85% of them seen once, and the ten largest clones take under 35%. The sample here was peripheral blood, taken 28 days after the second AZD1222 dose. The receptors originated from an adult who received the AZD1222 COVID-19 vaccine. The CDR3 runs from the conserved cysteine through the conserved F or W. The order of the fields is D gene, clone size, CDR3 length, J gene, V gene, CDR3 DNA, CDR3 protein. A D gene is named only where the DNA matches it firmly. The size entry is marked missing in some rows and otherwise reads once, few, many or a size class.

>NA|NA|15|TRBJ1-5|TRBV7-2
TGTGCCAGCAGCTTAGGGGGCAGGGGAAATCAGCCCCAGCATTTT
CASSLGGRGNQPQHF
>NA|NA|14|TRBJ2-2|TRBV5-4
TGTGCCAGCAGCTTGGTAGCGGCCACCGGGGAGCTGTTTTTT
CASSLVAATGELFF
>NA|NA|16|TRBJ1-6|TRBV18
TGTGCCAGCTCACCAGGGCAGTCCCGCTATAATTCACCCCTCCACTTT
CASSPGQSRYNSPLHF
>TRBD2|NA|15|TRBJ2-7|TRBV5-1
TGCGCCAGCAGCTTGACCACTAGCGCGGCCTACGAGCAGTACTTC
CASSLTTSAAYEQYF
>NA|once|14|TRBJ2-3|TRBV4-1
TGCGCCAGCAGCCAAGATGGGTCGTCTGGTACGCAGTATTTT
CASSQDGSSGTQYF
>NA|NA|17|TRBJ2-1|TRBV9
TGTGCCAGCAGCGTAGGGGGGGGCGGCAGCTCCTACAATGAGCAGTTCTTC
CASSVGGGGSSYNEQFF
>NA|NA|13|TRBJ1-1|TRBV5-1
TGCGCCAGCACTTCCGGGGCGGGCACTGAAGCTTTCTTT
CASTSGAGTEAFF
>TRBD1|NA|13|TRBJ2-1|TRBV5-1
TGCGCCAGCGGCCGGGACAGGTACAATGAGCAGTTCTTC
CASGRDRYNEQFF
>TRBD2|NA|16|TRBJ2-5|TRBV24-1
TGTGCCACCAGTGACCCTAGGACAGCGGGGGGAGAGACCCAGTACTTC
CATSDPRTAGGETQYF
>TRBD1|NA|17|TRBJ2-1|TRBV7-9
TGTGCCAGCAGCTTTTCGGGACAGGGGGCTCCTTACAATGAGCAGTTCTTC
CASSFSGQGAPYNEQFF
>TRBD1|NA|15|TRBJ2-2|TRBV5-1
TGCGCCAGCAGCCCGGTAGCAGGGGGCATCGGGGAGCTGTTTTTT
CASSPVAGGIGELFF
>TRBD1|NA|15|TRBJ1-3|TRBV28
TGTGCCAGCAGGGGACAGGGGGCGCGAGGAAACACCATATATTTT
CASRGQGARGNTIYF
>NA|NA|14|TRBJ1-5|TRBV4-2
TGTGCCAGCAGCCCCCACAGGGCCAATCAGCCCCAGCATTTT
CASSPHRANQPQHF
>TRBD1|NA|15|TRBJ2-7|TRBV11-2
TGTGCCAGCAGCACCCTGACAGGGAGCTCCTACGAGCAGTACTTC
CASSTLTGSSYEQYF
>TRBD2|NA|17|TRBJ2-3|TRBV28
TGTGCCAGCAGCCACCAGAAGACTAGCGGGATAACAGATACGCAGTATTTT
CASSHQKTSGITDTQYF
>NA|once|13|TRBJ1-1|TRBV24-1
TGTGCCACCAGTGATGGGTCAAACACTGAAGCTTTCTTT
CATSDGSNTEAFF
>NA|few|12|TRBJ2-2|TRBV18
TGTGCCAGCTCACCACCGAGTAGGGAGCTGTTTTTT
CASSPPSRELFF
>NA|NA|13|TRBJ1-2|TRBV15
TGTGCCACCAGCGGGGGGGGGAACTATGGCTACACCTTC
CATSGGGNYGYTF
>NA|NA|16|TRBJ1-3|TRBV11-2
TGTGCCAGCAGCCGCGGGCAGGCACTCTCTGGAAACACCATATATTTT
CASSRGQALSGNTIYF
>TRBD1|few|15|TRBJ2-7|TRBV7-9
TGTGCCAGCAGCTTGGGGCTCGGACAGGCCTACGAGCAGTACTTC
CASSLGLGQAYEQYF
>TRBD2|NA|15|TRBJ2-1|TRBV9
TGTGCCAGCAGCGTAAGCGGGAGGGACGGCAATGAGCAGTTCTTC
CASSVSGRDGNEQFF
>NA|NA|15|TRBJ2-7|TRBV7-3
TGTGCCAGCAGCCCCCGCCTAGCGCCACAGGGCGAGCAGTACTTC
CASSPRLAPQGEQYF
>NA|NA|13|TRBJ1-5|TRBV2
TGTGCCAGCAGTGAGGGCAGAGATCAGCCCCAGCATTTT
CASSEGRDQPQHF
>NA|NA|14|TRBJ1-5|TRBV15
TGTGCCACCAGCAGAACATCTAGCAATCAGCCCCAGCATTTT
CATSRTSSNQPQHF
>NA|NA|14|TRBJ1-1|TRBV13
TGTGCCAGCAGCTCATACCTTACCAGGGATCGAGCTTTCTTT
CASSSYLTRDRAFF
>TRBD2|once|16|TRBJ2-4|TRBV28
TGTGCCAGCACCGTGAGCGGGAGTGGCGGGGCGAACATTCAGTACTTC
CASTVSGSGGANIQYF
>TRBD1|once|16|TRBJ2-5|TRBV7-8
TGTGCCAGCAGCCCCTCCGGGACAGGGGCCCAAGAGACCCAGTACTTC
CASSPSGTGAQETQYF
>NA|NA|14|TRBJ2-7|TRBV28
TGTGCCAGCAGTCCCCTCGGGGCTAACTACGAGCAGTACTTC
CASSPLGANYEQYF
>NA|NA|15|TRBJ2-7|TRBV2
TGTGCCAGCAGTGAAGTGTGGCTACGCTCCTACGAGCAGTACTTC
CASSEVWLRSYEQYF
>TRBD1|NA|14|TRBJ2-3|TRBV29-1
TGCAGCGTTCCGCTGGGACAGTCGATAGATACGCAGTATTTT
CSVPLGQSIDTQYF
>NA|NA|14|TRBJ2-5|TRBV11-2
TGTGCCAGCAGCTTTGATACAGGGCGGGAGACCCAGTACTTC
CASSFDTGRETQYF
>NA|once|12|TRBJ2-3|TRBV12-3/TRBV12-4
TGTGCCAGCAGTTCCACCACCCTGATAAAGTATTTT
CASSSTTLIKYF
>NA|NA|14|TRBJ1-6|TRBV11-2
TGTGCCAGCAGCTTAGAACCCTCTGGTTCACCCCTCCACTTT
CASSLEPSGSPLHF
>TRBD1|NA|15|TRBJ2-7|TRBV3-1/TRBV3-2
TGTGCCAGCAGCCTAGCCGGGACAGGGGGTTACGAGCAGTACTTC
CASSLAGTGGYEQYF
>NA|NA|19|TRBJ2-1|TRBV7-9
TGTGCCAGCAGCTTAATAGGGGCACCGGGACCCAAGAGGGGCAATGAGCAGTTCTTC
CASSLIGAPGPKRGNEQFF
>TRBD2|NA|15|TRBJ2-3|TRBV6-1
TGTGCCAGCAGTGATGCTAGCGGGAGTTCCGATACGCAGTATTTT
CASSDASGSSDTQYF
>TRBD1|few|15|TRBJ2-7|TRBV16
TGTGCCAGCAGCCAATTAACAGGGGTATTATACGAGCAGTACTTC
CASSQLTGVLYEQYF
>TRBD1|NA|15|TRBJ2-5|TRBV5-4
TGTGCCAGCAGCCAACAGGGGACAGCAAAAGAGACCCAGTACTTC
CASSQQGTAKETQYF
>TRBD1|NA|16|TRBJ1-5|TRBV5-1
TGCGCCAGCAGCCCCGGGACAGGGGATAGCAATCAGCCCCAGCATTTT
CASSPGTGDSNQPQHF